Listed below are T cell receptor beta chains from one sample, sequenced in a study of blood T cell repertoires in COVID-19. Only in-frame clones appear in the TCRdb table, and some are missing; sequencing was by immunoSEQ multiplex PCR. The table records approximately 70,000 clones, roughly 90% of them present only once. Material for sequencing was peripheral blood. Every receptor here comes from a woman aged 45-65 years with acute or convalescent COVID-19. The CDR3 runs from the conserved cysteine through the conserved F or W. A D gene is named only where the DNA matches it firmly. The size entry is marked missing in some rows and otherwise reads once, few, many or a size class.

j_call: TRBJ1-2; v_call: TRBV6-1; d_call: .; clone_size: few; cdr3_aa: CASSESSDYGYTF; cdr3_nt: TGTGCCAGCAGTGAATCATCGGACTATGGCTACACCTTC
j_call: TRBJ1-3; v_call: TRBV13; d_call: .; clone_size: .; cdr3_aa: CASSLKQGGTYSGNTIYF; cdr3_nt: TGTGCCAGCAGCCTGAAACAGGGTGGGACGTACTCTGGAAACACCATATATTTT
j_call: TRBJ1-1; v_call: TRBV7-3; d_call: TRBD1; clone_size: .; cdr3_aa: CASSLSGQGARAFF; cdr3_nt: TGTGCCAGCAGCTTAAGTGGGCAGGGGGCCCGGGCTTTCTTT
j_call: TRBJ1-3; v_call: TRBV27; d_call: TRBD1; clone_size: few; cdr3_aa: CASSLLGGGTGSGNTIYF; cdr3_nt: TGTGCCAGCAGTTTATTAGGTGGCGGGACAGGGTCTGGAAACACCATATATTTT
j_call: TRBJ2-1; v_call: TRBV12-3/TRBV12-4; d_call: .; clone_size: .; cdr3_aa: CASSPGSSAKQFF; cdr3_nt: TGTGCCAGCAGTCCAGGGTCTTCGGCTAAGCAGTTCTTC
j_call: TRBJ1-1; v_call: TRBV7-9; d_call: .; clone_size: .; cdr3_aa: CASSSGGANTEAFF; cdr3_nt: TGTGCCAGCAGCTCCGGGGGAGCGAACACTGAAGCTTTCTTT
j_call: TRBJ1-3; v_call: TRBV3-1/TRBV3-2; d_call: .; clone_size: .; cdr3_aa: CASSQVGQLLSGNTIYF; cdr3_nt: TGTGCCAGCAGCCAAGTGGGCCAGCTCCTCTCTGGAAACACCATATATTTT
j_call: TRBJ1-1; v_call: TRBV2; d_call: .; clone_size: .; cdr3_aa: CASSENRMNTEAFF; cdr3_nt: TGTGCCAGCAGTGAAAACAGGATGAACACTGAAGCTTTCTTT
j_call: TRBJ1-1; v_call: TRBV11-2; d_call: .; clone_size: .; cdr3_aa: CASSLGGEDEAFF; cdr3_nt: TGTGCCAGCAGTTTGGGGGGGGAGGATGAAGCTTTCTTT
j_call: TRBJ1-6; v_call: TRBV19; d_call: TRBD1; clone_size: .; cdr3_aa: CASSAGTGGFSPLHF; cdr3_nt: TGTGCCAGTAGTGCCGGGACAGGGGGTTTTTCACCCCTCCACTTT
j_call: TRBJ1-2; v_call: TRBV6-4; d_call: .; clone_size: .; cdr3_aa: CASRATGNGGYTF; cdr3_nt: TGTGCCAGCAGAGCGACAGGCAACGGTGGCTACACCTTC
j_call: TRBJ2-2; v_call: TRBV27; d_call: .; clone_size: .; cdr3_aa: CASSLQAGVTGELFF; cdr3_nt: TGTGCCAGCAGTTTACAAGCAGGGGTGACCGGGGAGCTGTTTTTT
j_call: TRBJ1-6; v_call: TRBV28; d_call: TRBD1; clone_size: .; cdr3_aa: CASCGGVTGGASNSPLHF; cdr3_nt: TGTGCCAGCTGTGGGGGGGTTACAGGGGGCGCGAGTAATTCACCCCTCCACTTT
j_call: TRBJ2-1; v_call: TRBV23-1; d_call: TRBD2; clone_size: .; cdr3_aa: CAREREGTNEQFF; cdr3_nt: TGCGCCAGGGAGCGGGAGGGAACAAATGAGCAGTTCTTC
j_call: TRBJ1-6; v_call: TRBV5-6; d_call: .; clone_size: .; cdr3_aa: CASSFPGVSDSPLHF; cdr3_nt: TGTGCCAGCAGCTTTCCAGGTGTCTCAGATTCACCCCTCCACTTT
j_call: TRBJ2-2; v_call: TRBV10-3; d_call: TRBD2; clone_size: .; cdr3_aa: CAIRGANTGELFF; cdr3_nt: TGTGCCATCCGGGGGGCGAACACCGGGGAGCTGTTTTTT
j_call: TRBJ2-5; v_call: TRBV5-4; d_call: TRBD1; clone_size: .; cdr3_aa: CASGSGTGYAGQETQYF; cdr3_nt: TGTGCCAGCGGATCCGGGACAGGGTATGCGGGGCAAGAGACCCAGTACTTC
j_call: TRBJ1-1; v_call: TRBV5-1; d_call: .; clone_size: few; cdr3_aa: CASSLGDNNPGTEAFF; cdr3_nt: TGCGCCAGCAGCTTGGGGGACAATAACCCGGGGACTGAAGCTTTCTTT
j_call: TRBJ2-7; v_call: TRBV3-1/TRBV3-2; d_call: .; clone_size: .; cdr3_aa: CASSQGPDGGEQYF; cdr3_nt: TGTGCCAGCAGCCAAGGTCCAGACGGGGGCGAGCAGTACTTC
j_call: TRBJ1-2; v_call: TRBV5-6; d_call: TRBD1; clone_size: few; cdr3_aa: CASSWADRVHGYTF; cdr3_nt: TGTGCCAGCAGCTGGGCGGACAGGGTGCATGGCTACACCTTC
j_call: TRBJ2-7; v_call: TRBV4-3; d_call: .; clone_size: .; cdr3_aa: CASSPEGGQNEQYF; cdr3_nt: TGCGCCAGCAGCCCCGAGGGGGGGCAGAACGAGCAGTACTTC
j_call: TRBJ1-1; v_call: TRBV18; d_call: .; clone_size: .; cdr3_aa: CASSPKVRGEAFF; cdr3_nt: TGTGCCAGCTCACCCAAAGTGAGGGGGGAAGCTTTCTTT
j_call: TRBJ1-5; v_call: TRBV9; d_call: TRBD1; clone_size: .; cdr3_aa: CASSVTGAKNQPQHF; cdr3_nt: TGTGCCAGCAGCGTGACAGGGGCGAAAAATCAGCCCCAGCATTTT
j_call: TRBJ1-5; v_call: TRBV7-9; d_call: .; clone_size: .; cdr3_aa: CASSRDSYQPQHF; cdr3_nt: TGTGCCAGCAGTCGCGACAGCTATCAGCCCCAGCATTTT
j_call: TRBJ1-1; v_call: TRBV10-2; d_call: .; clone_size: .; cdr3_aa: CASSWGQNTEAFF; cdr3_nt: TGCGCCAGCAGTTGGGGACAGAACACTGAAGCTTTCTTT
j_call: TRBJ2-3; v_call: TRBV28; d_call: TRBD2; clone_size: .; cdr3_aa: CASLTGGAGTDTQYF; cdr3_nt: TGTGCCAGTCTTACCGGGGGAGCGGGGACAGATACGCAGTATTTT
j_call: TRBJ2-7; v_call: TRBV7-3; d_call: TRBD2; clone_size: .; cdr3_aa: CASSSSIRLAGEHEQYF; cdr3_nt: TGTGCCAGCAGCTCGTCCATTAGACTAGCGGGGGAGCACGAGCAGTACTTC
j_call: TRBJ1-1; v_call: TRBV6-6; d_call: .; clone_size: .; cdr3_aa: CASSYWGGEAFF; cdr3_nt: TGTGCCAGCAGTTATTGGGGCGGTGAAGCTTTCTTT